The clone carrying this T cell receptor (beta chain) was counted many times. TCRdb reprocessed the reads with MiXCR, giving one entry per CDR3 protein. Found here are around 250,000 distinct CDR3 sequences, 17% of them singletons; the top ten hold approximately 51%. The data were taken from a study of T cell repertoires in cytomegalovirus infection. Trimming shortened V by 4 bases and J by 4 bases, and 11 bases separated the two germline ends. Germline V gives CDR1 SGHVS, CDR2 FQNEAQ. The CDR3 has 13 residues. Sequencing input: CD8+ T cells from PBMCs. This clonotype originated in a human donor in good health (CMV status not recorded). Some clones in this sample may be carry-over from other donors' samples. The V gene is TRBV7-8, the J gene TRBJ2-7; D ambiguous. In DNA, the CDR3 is TGTGCCAGCAGCTCGGACGAAACGTACGAGCAGTACTTC. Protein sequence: CASSSDETYEQYF.